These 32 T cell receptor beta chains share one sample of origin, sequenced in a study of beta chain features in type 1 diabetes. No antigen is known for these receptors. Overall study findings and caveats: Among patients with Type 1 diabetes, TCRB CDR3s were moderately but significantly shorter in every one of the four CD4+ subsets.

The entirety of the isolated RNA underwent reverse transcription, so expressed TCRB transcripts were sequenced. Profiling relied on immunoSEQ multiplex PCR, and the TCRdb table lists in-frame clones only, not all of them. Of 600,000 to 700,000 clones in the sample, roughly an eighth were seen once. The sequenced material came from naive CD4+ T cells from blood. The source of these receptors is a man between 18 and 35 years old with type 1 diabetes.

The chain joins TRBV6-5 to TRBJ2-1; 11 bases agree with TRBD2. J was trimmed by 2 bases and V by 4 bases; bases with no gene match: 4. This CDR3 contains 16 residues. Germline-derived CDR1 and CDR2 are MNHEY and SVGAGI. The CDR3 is CASSSSGLAAYNEQFF. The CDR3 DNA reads TGTGCCAGCAGTTCCTCGGGACTAGCGGCCTACAATGAGCAGTTCTTC.

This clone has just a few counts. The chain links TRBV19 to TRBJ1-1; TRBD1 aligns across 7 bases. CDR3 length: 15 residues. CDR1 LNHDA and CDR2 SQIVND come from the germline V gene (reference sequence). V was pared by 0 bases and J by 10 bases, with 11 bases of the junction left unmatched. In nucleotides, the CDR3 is TGTGCCAGTAGTATAGATCCATCGAACAGGGGAAGAGCTTTCTTT. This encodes CASSIDPSNRGRAFF.

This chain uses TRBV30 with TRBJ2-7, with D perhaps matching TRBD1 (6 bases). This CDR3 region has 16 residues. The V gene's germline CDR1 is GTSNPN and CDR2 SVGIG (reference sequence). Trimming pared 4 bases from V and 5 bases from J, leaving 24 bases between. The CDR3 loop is CAWNFAGTPFLDEQYF. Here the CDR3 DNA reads TGTGCCTGGAACTTTGCCGGGACACCCTTCTTAGACGAGCAGTACTTC.

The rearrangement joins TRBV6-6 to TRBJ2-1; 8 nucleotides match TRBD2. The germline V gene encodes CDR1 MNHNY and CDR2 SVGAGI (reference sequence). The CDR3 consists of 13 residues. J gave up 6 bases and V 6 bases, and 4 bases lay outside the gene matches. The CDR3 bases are TGTGCCAGCAGGCCGGGGGGGCGCAATGAGCAGTTCTTC. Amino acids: CASRPGGRNEQFF.

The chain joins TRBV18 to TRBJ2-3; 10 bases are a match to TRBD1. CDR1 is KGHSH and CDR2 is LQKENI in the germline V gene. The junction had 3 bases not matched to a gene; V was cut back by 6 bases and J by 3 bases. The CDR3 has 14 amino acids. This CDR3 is CASSTGGETDTQYF. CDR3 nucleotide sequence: TGTGCCAGCTCGACAGGGGGCGAGACAGATACGCAGTATTTT.

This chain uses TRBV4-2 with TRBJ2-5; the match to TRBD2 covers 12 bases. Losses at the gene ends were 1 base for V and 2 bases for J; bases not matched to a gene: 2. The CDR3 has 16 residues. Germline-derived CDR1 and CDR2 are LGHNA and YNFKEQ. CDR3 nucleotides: TGTGCCAGCAGCCAAGCCACTAGCGGGGGGCAAGAGACCCAGTACTTC. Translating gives CASSQATSGGQETQYF.

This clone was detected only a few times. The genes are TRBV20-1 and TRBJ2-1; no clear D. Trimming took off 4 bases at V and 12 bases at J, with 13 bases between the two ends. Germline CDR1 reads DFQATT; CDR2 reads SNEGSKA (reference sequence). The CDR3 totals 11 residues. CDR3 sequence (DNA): TGCAGTGCTACTCTGGAGTTGGGGCAGTTCTTC. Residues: CSATLELGQFF.

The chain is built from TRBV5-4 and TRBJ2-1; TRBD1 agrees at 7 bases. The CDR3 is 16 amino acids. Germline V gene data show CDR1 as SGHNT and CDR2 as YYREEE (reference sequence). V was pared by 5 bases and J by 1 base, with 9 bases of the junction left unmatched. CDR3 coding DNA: TGTGCCAGCAGTCGAACAGGGGTAAGATCCTACAATGAGCAGTTCTTC. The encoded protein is CASSRTGVRSYNEQFF.

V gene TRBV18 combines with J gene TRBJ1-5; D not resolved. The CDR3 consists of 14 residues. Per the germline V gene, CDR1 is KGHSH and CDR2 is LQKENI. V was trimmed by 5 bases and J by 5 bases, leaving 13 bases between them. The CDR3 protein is CASSTTAGDQPQHF. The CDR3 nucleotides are TGTGCCAGCTCAACCACGGCGGGAGATCAGCCCCAGCATTTT.

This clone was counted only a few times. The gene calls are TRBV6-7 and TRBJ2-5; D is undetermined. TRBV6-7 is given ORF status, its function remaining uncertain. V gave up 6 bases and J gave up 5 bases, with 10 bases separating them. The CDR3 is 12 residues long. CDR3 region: CASSPLRETQYF. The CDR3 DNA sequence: TGTGCCAGCAGCCCTCTAAGGGAGACCCAGTACTTC.

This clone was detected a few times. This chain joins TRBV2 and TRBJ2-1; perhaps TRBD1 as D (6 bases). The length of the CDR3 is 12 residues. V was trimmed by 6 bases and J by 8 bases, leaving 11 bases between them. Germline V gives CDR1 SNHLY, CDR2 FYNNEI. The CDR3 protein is CASRHRDHEQFF. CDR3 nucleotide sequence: TGTGCCAGCAGACACAGGGACCATGAGCAGTTCTTC.

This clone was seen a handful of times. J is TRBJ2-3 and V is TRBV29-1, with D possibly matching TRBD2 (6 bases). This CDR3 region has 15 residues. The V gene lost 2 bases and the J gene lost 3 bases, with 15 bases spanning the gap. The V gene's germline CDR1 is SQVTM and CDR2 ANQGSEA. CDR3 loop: CSVEQGSGGTDTQYF. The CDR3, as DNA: TGCAGCGTTGAACAGGGTAGCGGTGGGACAGATACGCAGTATTTT.

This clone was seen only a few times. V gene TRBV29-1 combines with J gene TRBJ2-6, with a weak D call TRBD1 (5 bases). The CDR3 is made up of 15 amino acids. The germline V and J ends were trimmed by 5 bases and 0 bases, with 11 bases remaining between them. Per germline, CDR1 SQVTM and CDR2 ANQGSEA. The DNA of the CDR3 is TGCAGCGTTCTGACAGCCCTCTCTGGGGCCAACGTCCTGACTTTC. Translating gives CSVLTALSGANVLTF.

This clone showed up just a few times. The DNA of the CDR3 is TGTGCCTGCGGGTGGAGTGACACTGAAGCTTTCTTT. Its protein product is CACGWSDTEAFF. This chain links TRBV30 with TRBJ1-1; D is undetermined. CDR3 length: 12 residues. V was trimmed by 6 bases and J by 3 bases, leaving 11 bases between them. Looked up from germline, CDR1 is GTSNPN and CDR2 is SVGIG (reference sequence).

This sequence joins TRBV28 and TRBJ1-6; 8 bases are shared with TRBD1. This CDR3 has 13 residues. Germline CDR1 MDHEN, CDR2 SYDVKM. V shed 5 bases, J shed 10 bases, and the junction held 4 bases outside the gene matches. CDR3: CASSMTGVSPLHF. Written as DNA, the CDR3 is TGTGCCAGCAGTATGACAGGGGTCTCACCCCTCCACTTT.

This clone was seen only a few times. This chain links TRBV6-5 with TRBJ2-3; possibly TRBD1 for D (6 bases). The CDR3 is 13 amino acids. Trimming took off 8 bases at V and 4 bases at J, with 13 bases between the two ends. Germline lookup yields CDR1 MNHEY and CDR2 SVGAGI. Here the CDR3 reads CASALDRPDTQYF. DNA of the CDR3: TGTGCCAGCGCCCTCGACAGGCCAGATACGCAGTATTTT.

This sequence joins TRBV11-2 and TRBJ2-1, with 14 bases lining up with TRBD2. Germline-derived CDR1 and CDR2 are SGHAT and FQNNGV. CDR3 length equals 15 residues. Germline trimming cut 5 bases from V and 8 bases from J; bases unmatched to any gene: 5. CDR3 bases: TGTGCCAGCAGCCGACTAGCGGGGGGGCCTCATGAGCAGTTCTTC. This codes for CASSRLAGGPHEQFF.

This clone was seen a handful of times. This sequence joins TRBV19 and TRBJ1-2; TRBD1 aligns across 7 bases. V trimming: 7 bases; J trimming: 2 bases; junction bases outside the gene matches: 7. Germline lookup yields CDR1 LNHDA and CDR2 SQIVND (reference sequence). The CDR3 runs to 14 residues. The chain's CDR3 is CASTLEGANYGYTF. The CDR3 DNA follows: TGTGCCAGTACCCTTGAGGGGGCGAACTATGGCTACACCTTC.

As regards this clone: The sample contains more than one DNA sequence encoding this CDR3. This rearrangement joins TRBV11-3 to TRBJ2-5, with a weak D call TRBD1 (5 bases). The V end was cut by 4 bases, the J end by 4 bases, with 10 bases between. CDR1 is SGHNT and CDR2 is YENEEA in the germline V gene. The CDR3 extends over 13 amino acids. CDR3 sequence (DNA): TGTGCCAGCAGCTCCCAGGGTAGAGAGACCCAGTACTTC. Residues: CASSSQGRETQYF.

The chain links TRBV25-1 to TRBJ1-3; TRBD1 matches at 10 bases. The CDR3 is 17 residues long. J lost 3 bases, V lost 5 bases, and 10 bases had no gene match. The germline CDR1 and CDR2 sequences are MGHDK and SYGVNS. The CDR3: CASSQLSGTGDGNTIYF. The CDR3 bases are TGTGCCAGCAGTCAGCTCTCGGGGACAGGGGATGGAAACACCATATATTTT.

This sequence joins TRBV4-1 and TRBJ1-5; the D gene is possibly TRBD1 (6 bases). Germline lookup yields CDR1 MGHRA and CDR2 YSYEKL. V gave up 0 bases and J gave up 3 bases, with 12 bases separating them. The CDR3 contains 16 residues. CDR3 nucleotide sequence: TGCGCCAGCAGCCAAGATCAAGGACAGATCAATCAGCCCCAGCATTTT. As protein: CASSQDQGQINQPQHF.

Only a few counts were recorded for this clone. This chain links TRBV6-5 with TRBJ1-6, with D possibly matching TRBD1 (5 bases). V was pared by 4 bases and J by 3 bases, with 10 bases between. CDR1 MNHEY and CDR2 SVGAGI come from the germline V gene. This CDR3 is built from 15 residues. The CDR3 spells CASSSGNLYNSPLHF. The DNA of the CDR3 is TGTGCCAGCAGTTCAGGGAACCTCTATAATTCACCCCTCCACTTT.

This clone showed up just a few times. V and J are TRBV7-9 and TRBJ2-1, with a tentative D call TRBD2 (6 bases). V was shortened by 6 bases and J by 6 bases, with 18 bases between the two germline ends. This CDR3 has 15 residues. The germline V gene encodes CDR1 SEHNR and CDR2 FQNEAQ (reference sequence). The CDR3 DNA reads TGTGCCAGCAGTCCATCCTTAGGGGAGGTCAATGAGCAGTTCTTC. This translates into CASSPSLGEVNEQFF.

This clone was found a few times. CDR3 region: CASSYSGESYEQYF. In DNA, the CDR3 is TGTGCCAGCAGTTACTCGGGTGAATCCTACGAGCAGTACTTC. The chain recombines TRBV6-5 with TRBJ2-7; D ambiguous. Germline CDR1 is MNHEY and CDR2 is SVGAGI. Trimming took 0 bases from V and 1 from J, leaving 7 bases between them. The CDR3 has 14 residues.

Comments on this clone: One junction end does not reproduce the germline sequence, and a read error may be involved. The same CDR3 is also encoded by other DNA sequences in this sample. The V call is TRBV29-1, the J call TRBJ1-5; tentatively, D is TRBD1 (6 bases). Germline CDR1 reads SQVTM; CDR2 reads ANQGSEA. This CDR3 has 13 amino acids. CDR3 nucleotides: TGCAGCGTATTACAGGGTGTTGGGCAGCCTCAGCATTTT. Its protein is CSVLQGVGQPQHF.

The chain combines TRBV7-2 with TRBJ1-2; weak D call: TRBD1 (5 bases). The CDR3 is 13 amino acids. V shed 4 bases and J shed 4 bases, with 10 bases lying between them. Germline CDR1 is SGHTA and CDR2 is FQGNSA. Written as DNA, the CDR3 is TGTGCCAGCAGCTACTTCGGGGGCTATGGCTACACCTTC. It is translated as CASSYFGGYGYTF.

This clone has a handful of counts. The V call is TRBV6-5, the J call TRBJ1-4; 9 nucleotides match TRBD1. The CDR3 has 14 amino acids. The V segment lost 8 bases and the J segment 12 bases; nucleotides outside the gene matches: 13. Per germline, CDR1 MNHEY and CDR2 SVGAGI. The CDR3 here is CASRKRGQGDQLFF. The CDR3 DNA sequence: TGTGCCAGCCGGAAGAGGGGACAGGGTGATCAACTGTTTTTT.

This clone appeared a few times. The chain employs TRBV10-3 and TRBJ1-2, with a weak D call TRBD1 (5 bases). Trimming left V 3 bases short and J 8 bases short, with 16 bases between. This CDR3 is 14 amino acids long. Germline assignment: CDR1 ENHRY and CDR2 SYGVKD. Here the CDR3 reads CAISDRVPGGGYTF. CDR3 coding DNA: TGTGCCATCAGTGACAGGGTCCCCGGGGGAGGCTACACCTTC.

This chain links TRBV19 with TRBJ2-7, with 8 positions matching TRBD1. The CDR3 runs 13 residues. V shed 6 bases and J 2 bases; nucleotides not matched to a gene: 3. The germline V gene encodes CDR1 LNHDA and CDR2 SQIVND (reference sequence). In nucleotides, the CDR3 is TGTGCCAGTAGCTGGGACAGGACCTACGAGCAGTACTTC. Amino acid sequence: CASSWDRTYEQYF.

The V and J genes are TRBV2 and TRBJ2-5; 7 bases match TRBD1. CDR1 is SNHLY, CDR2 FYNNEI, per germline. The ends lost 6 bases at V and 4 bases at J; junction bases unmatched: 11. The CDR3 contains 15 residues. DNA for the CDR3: TGTGCCAGCAGCTTGACAGGGCATGAGGGAGAGACCCAGTACTTC. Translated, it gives CASSLTGHEGETQYF.

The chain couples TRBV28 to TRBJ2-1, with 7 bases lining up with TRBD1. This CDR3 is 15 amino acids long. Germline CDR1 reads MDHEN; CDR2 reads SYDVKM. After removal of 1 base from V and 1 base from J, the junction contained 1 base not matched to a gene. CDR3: CASSLSRGSYNEQFF. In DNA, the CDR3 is TGTGCCAGCAGTTTATCCAGGGGGTCCTACAATGAGCAGTTCTTC.

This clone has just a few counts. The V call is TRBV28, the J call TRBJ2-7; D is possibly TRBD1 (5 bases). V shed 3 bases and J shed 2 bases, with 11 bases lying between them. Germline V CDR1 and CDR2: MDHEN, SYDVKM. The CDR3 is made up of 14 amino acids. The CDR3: CASSFQYRPYEQYF. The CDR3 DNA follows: TGTGCCAGCAGTTTCCAGTACAGGCCCTACGAGCAGTACTTC.